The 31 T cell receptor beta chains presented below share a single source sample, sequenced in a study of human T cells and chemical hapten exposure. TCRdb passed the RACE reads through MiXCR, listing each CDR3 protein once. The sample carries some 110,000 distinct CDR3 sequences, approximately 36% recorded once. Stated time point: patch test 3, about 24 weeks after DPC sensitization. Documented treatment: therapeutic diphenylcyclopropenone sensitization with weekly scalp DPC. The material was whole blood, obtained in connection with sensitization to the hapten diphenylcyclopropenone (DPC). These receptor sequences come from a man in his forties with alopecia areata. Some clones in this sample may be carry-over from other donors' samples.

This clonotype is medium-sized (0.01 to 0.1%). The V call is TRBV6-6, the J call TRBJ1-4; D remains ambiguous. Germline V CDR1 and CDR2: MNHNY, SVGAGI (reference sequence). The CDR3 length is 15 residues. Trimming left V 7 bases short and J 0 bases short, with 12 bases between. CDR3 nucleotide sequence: TGTGCCAGCACCCTTTATTTGGCAACTAATGAAAAACTGTTTTTT. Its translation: CASTLYLATNEKLFF.

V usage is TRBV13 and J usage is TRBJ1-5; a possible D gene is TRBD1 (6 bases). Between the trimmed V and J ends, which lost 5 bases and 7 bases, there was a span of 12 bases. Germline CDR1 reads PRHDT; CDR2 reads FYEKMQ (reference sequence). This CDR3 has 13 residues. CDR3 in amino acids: CASSIQGRQPQHF. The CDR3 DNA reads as TGTGCCAGCAGCATACAGGGAAGGCAGCCCCAGCATTTT.

The CDR3 loop is CASSFPARDRRYF. The DNA of the CDR3 is TGTGCCAGCAGCTTCCCGGCGCGGGACCGGCGGTATTTT. The rearrangement joins TRBV7-8 to TRBJ2-3, with D perhaps matching TRBD2 (6 bases). V was pared by 3 bases and J by 14 bases, with 18 bases between. The CDR3 runs to 13 residues. Looked up from germline, CDR1 is SGHVS and CDR2 is FQNEAQ.

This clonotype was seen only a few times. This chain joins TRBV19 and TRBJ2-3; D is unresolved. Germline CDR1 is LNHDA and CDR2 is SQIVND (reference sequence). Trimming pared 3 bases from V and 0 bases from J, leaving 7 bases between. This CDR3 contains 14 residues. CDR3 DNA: TGTGCCAGTAGTATGGGTTCTAGCACAGATACGCAGTATTTT. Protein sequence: CASSMGSSTDTQYF.

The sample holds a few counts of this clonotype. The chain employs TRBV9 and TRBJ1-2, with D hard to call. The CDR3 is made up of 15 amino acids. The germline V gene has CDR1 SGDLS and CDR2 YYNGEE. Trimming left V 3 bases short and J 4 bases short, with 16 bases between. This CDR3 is CASSAQGARGYGYTF. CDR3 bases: TGTGCCAGCAGCGCCCAAGGAGCCCGGGGCTATGGCTACACCTTC.

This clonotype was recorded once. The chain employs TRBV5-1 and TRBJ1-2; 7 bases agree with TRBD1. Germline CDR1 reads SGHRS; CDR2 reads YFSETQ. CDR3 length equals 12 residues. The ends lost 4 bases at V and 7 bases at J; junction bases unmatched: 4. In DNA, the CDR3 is TGCGCCAGCAGCATAGACAGGGTTGGCTACACCTTC. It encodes CASSIDRVGYTF.

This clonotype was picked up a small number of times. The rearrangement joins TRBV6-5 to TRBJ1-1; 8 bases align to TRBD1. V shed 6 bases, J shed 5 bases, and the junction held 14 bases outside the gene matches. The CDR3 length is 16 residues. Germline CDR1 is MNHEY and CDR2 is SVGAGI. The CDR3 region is CASRLLSRGLETEAFF. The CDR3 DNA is TGTGCCAGCAGACTACTTTCCAGGGGGCTGGAAACTGAAGCTTTCTTT.

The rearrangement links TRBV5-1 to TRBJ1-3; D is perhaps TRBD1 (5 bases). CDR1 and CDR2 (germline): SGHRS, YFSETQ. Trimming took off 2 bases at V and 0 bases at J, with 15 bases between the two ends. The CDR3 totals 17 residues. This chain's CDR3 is CASSFGEGSSSGNTIYF. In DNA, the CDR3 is TGCGCCAGCAGCTTCGGAGAGGGGTCGAGCTCTGGAAACACCATATATTTT.

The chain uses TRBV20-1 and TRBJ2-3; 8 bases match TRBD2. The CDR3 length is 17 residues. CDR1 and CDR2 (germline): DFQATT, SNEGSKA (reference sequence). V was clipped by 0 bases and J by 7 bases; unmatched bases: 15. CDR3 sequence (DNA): TGCAGTGCTAGAGATCCCGCGGTAGCGGGGTACGGGAATACGCAGTATTTT. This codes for CSARDPAVAGYGNTQYF.

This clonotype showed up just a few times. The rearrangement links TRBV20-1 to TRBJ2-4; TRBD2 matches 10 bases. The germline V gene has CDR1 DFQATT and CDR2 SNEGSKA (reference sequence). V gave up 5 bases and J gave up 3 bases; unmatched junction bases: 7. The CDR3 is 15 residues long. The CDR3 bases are TGCAGTGCTGCCGCTAGCGGGAGTTTCAAAAACATTCAGTACTTC. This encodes CSAAASGSFKNIQYF.

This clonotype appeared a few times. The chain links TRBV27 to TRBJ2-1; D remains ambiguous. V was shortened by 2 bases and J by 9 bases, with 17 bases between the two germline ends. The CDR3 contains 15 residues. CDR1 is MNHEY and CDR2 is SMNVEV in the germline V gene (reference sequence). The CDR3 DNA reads TGTGCCAGCAGTTTAAGCCCCCTAGAGCGCACTGAGCAGTTCTTC. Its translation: CASSLSPLERTEQFF.

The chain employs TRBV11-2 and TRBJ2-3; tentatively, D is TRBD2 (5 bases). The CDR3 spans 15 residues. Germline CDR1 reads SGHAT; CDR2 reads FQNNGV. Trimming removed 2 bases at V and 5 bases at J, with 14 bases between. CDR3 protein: CASSLMREKEDTQYF. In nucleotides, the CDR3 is TGTGCCAGCAGCTTAATGAGGGAGAAGGAAGATACGCAGTATTTT. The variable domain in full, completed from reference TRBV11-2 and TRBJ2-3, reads EAGVAQSPRYKIIEKRQSVAFWCNPISGHATLYWYQQILGQGPKLLIQFQNNGVVDDSQLPKDRFSAERLKGVDSTLKIQPAKLEDSAVYLCASSLMREKEDTQYFGPGTRLTVL.

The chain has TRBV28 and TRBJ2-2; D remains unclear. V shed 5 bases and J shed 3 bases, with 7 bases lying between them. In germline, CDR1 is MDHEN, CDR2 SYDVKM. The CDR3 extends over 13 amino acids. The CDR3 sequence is CASSPLYTGELFF. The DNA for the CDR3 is TGTGCCAGCAGTCCCCTTTACACCGGGGAGCTGTTTTTT.

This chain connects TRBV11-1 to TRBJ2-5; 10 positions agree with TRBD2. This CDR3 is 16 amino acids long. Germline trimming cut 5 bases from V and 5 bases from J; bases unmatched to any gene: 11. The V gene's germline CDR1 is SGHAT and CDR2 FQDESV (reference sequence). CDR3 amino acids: CASSPILAGGAETQYF. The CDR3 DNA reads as TGTGCCAGCAGCCCGATTTTAGCGGGAGGAGCGGAGACCCAGTACTTC.

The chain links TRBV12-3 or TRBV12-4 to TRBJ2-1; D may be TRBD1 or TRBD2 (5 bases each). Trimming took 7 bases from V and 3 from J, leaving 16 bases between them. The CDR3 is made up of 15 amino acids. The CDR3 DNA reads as TGTGCCAGCATACGAGGGACGGGTCTCTACAATGAGCAGTTCTTC. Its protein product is CASIRGTGLYNEQFF.

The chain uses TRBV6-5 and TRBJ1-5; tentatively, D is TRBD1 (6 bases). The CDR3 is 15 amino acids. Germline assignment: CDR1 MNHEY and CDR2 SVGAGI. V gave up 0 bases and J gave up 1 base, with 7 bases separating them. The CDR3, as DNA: TGTGCCAGCAGTTACTCAAGGGGGAGCAATCAGCCCCAGCATTTT. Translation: CASSYSRGSNQPQHF.

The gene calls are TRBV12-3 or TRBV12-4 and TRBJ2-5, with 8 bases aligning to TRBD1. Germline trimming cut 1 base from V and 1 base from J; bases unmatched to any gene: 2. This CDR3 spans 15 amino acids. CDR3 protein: CASSLGDRSQETQYF. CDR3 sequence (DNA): TGTGCCAGCAGTTTAGGGGACAGGTCCCAAGAGACCCAGTACTTC.

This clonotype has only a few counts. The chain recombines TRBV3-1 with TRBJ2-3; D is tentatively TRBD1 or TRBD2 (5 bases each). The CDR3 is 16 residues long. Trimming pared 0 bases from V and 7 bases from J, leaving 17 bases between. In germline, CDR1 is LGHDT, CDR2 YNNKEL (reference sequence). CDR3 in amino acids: CASSQDKGEYPHTQYF. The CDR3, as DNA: TGTGCCAGCAGCCAAGATAAAGGGGAGTATCCCCATACGCAGTATTTT.

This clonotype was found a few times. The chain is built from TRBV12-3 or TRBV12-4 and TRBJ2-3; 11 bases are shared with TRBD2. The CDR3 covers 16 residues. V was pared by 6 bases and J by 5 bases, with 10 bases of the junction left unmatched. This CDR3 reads CASSVGLAGTKDTQYF. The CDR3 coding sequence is TGTGCCAGCAGCGTAGGACTAGCGGGTACTAAAGATACGCAGTATTTT.

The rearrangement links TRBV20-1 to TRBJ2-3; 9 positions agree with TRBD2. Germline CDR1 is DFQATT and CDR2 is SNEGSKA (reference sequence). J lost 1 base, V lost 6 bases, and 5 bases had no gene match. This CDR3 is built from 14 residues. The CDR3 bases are TGCAGTGCCTCAAGGACTAGCGGCACAGATACGCAGTATTTT. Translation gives CSASRTSGTDTQYF.

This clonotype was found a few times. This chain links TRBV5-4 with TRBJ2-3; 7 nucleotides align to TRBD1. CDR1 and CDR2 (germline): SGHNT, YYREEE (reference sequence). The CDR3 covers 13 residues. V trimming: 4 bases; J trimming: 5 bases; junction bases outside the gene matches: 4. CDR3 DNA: TGTGCCAGCAGCAGGACAGGTGGAGATACGCAGTATTTT. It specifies CASSRTGGDTQYF.

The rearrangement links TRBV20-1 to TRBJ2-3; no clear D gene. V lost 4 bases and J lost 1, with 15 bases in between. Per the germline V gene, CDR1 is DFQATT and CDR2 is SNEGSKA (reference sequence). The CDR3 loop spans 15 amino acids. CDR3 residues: CSAIGRSSGTDTQYF. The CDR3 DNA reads TGCAGTGCTATAGGCCGCAGCTCGGGCACAGATACGCAGTATTTT.

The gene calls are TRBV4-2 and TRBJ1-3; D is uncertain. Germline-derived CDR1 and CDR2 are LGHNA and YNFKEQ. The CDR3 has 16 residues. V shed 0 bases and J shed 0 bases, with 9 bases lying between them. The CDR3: CASSQDAGGSGNTIYF. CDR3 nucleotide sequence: TGTGCCAGCAGCCAAGATGCCGGAGGCTCTGGAAACACCATATATTTT.

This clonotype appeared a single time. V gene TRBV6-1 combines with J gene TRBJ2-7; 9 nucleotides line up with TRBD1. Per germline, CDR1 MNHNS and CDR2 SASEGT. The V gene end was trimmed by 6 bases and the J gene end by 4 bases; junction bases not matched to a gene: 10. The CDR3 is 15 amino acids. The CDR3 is CASRPHGTGKYEQYF. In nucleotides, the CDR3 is TGTGCCAGCAGGCCCCACGGGACAGGGAAGTACGAGCAGTACTTC.

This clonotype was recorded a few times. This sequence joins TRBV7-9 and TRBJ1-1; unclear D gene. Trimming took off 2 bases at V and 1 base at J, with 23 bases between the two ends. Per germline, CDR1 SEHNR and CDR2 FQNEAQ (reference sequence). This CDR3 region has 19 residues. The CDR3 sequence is CASSLPIQKARSRNTEAFF. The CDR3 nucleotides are TGTGCCAGCAGCTTACCTATCCAGAAGGCGAGGTCAAGGAACACTGAAGCTTTCTTT.

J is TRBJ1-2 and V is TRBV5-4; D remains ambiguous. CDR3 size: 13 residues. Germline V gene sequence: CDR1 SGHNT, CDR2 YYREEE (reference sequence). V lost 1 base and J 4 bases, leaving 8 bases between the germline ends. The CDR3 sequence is CASSLKGTYGYTF. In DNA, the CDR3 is TGTGCCAGCAGCTTGAAGGGTACCTATGGCTACACCTTC.

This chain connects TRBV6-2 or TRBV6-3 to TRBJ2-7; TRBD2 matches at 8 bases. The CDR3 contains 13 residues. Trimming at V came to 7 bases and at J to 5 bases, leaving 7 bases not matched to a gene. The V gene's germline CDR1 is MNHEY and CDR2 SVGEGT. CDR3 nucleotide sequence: TGTGCCAGCACAAAGCGGGAGTATGACGAGCAGTACGTC. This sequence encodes CASTKREYDEQYV.

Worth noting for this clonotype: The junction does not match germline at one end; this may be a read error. The DNA for the CDR3 is TGTGCCAGCAGCCTAGCGGGAGGGTTTGGGGCCAACGTCCTGACTTTC. Protein product: CASSLAGGFGANVLTF. The chain is built from TRBV7-6 and TRBJ2-6, with 12 bases identical to TRBD2. Germline V gene data show CDR1 as SGHVS and CDR2 as FNYEAQ. This CDR3 is built from 16 residues.

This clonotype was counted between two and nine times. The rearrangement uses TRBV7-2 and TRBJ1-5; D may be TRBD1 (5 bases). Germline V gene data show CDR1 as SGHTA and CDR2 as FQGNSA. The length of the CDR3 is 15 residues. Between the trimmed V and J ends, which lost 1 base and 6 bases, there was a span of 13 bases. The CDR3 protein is CASSLVGGAGQPQHF. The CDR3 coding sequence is TGTGCCAGCAGCTTAGTTGGAGGGGCGGGTCAGCCCCAGCATTTT.

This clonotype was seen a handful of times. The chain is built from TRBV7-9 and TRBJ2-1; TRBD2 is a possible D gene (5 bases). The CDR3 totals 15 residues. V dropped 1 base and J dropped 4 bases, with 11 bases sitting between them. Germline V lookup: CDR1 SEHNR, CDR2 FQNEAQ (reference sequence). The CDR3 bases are TGTGCCAGCAGCTTAGACTCTAGCAGTTACAATGAGCAGTTCTTC. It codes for CASSLDSSSYNEQFF.

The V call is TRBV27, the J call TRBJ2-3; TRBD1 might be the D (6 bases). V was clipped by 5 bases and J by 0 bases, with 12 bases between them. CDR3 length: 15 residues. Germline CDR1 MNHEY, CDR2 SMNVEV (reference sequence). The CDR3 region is CASSNIQGSTDTQYF. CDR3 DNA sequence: TGTGCCAGCAGTAATATACAGGGTAGCACAGATACGCAGTATTTT.